Below, 30 T cell receptor beta chains from the same sample are listed, as sequenced in a study of T cell changes during pregnancy in multiple sclerosis. Here immunoSEQ multiplex PCR was the method, and the copy in TCRdb shows in-frame clones only, minus some. The repertoire has tens of thousands of clones, over 90% of them found once; the top ten carry around 6.3%. The input for sequencing was CD8+ T cells from peripheral blood mononuclear cells, taken in the third trimester of pregnancy. The receptor set was obtained from a female donor with multiple sclerosis, enrolled in a pregnancy study.

The chain links TRBV27 to TRBJ1-1; D remains ambiguous. The germline V and J ends were trimmed by 3 bases and 1 base, with 6 bases remaining between them. This CDR3 comprises 13 residues. Germline-derived CDR1 and CDR2 are MNHEY and SMNVEV (reference sequence). CDR3: CASSFSGNTEAFF. The CDR3, as DNA: TGTGCCAGCAGTTTTTCAGGGAACACTGAAGCTTTCTTT.

This chain uses TRBV27 with TRBJ1-1; D possibly corresponds to TRBD1 (6 bases). The V end was cut by 5 bases, the J end by 2 bases, with 12 bases between. Germline CDR1 and CDR2: MNHEY and SMNVEV (reference sequence). The length of the CDR3 is 14 residues. The CDR3 bases are TGTGCCAGCAGTATCACAGGGAGTAACACTGAAGCTTTCTTT. Residues: CASSITGSNTEAFF.

The chain recombines TRBV6-5 with TRBJ2-2, with 10 bases that match TRBD1. Germline V gene lookup returns CDR1 MNHEY and CDR2 SVGAGI. This CDR3 comprises 16 residues. V trimming: 4 bases; J trimming: 7 bases; junction bases outside the gene matches: 9. The CDR3 DNA reads TGTGCCAGCAGTTGGGACAGGGGCGCGAGGGGCGGGGAGCTGTTTTTT. Protein: CASSWDRGARGGELFF.

The chain links TRBV6-5 to TRBJ1-1, with D possibly being TRBD1 (5 bases). Germline V gene data show CDR1 as MNHEY and CDR2 as SVGAGI. The ends were cut back, 2 bases at V and 0 bases at J, with 10 bases in the middle. The CDR3 covers 15 residues. DNA for the CDR3: TGTGCCAGCAGTTACGACAGCTCCATGAACACTGAAGCTTTCTTT. Translation gives CASSYDSSMNTEAFF.

The rearrangement uses TRBV27 and TRBJ1-1, with D perhaps TRBD1 (6 bases). The CDR3 extends over 15 amino acids. V dropped 5 bases and J dropped 2 bases, with 15 bases sitting between them. Per the germline V gene, CDR1 is MNHEY and CDR2 is SMNVEV (reference sequence). CDR3 residues: CASSPRTDLNTEAFF. Here the CDR3 DNA reads TGTGCCAGCAGTCCTAGGACAGATCTCAACACTGAAGCTTTCTTT.

The CDR3 coding sequence is TGTGCCAGCAGTTTAGAACAGGGGTTTCAGCCCCAGCATTTT. Protein product: CASSLEQGFQPQHF. The gene calls are TRBV28 and TRBJ1-5; 7 bases are a match to TRBD1. Germline CDR1 reads MDHEN; CDR2 reads SYDVKM. V lost 2 bases, J lost 6 bases, and 4 bases stayed unmatched. This CDR3 region has 14 residues.

The CDR3 coding sequence is TGTGCCAGCAGCTTCACAGGTTACGGGAACACTGAAGCTTTCTTT. Residues: CASSFTGYGNTEAFF. The J gene is TRBJ1-1, the V gene TRBV7-3; TRBD1 is a possible D gene (5 bases). The V end was cut by 3 bases, the J end by 1 base, with 12 bases between. Germline V lookup: CDR1 SGHTA, CDR2 FQGTGA. The CDR3 contains 15 residues.

The chain combines TRBV28 with TRBJ2-5, with 8 bases that match TRBD2. Germline CDR1 is MDHEN and CDR2 is SYDVKM. The CDR3 extends over 14 amino acids. J was trimmed by 5 bases and V by 3 bases; bases with no gene match: 5. CDR3 sequence: CASSFLTGGETQYF. The CDR3 DNA follows: TGTGCCAGCAGTTTCTTAACGGGAGGGGAGACCCAGTACTTC.

This chain joins TRBV28 and TRBJ2-2; TRBD2 matches 7 bases. The ends lost 3 bases at V and 4 bases at J; junction bases unmatched: 14. The CDR3 sequence is 18 residues long. Germline V gives CDR1 MDHEN, CDR2 SYDVKM. The CDR3 region is CASSFGEGMWGSTGELFF. The CDR3 region has the DNA TGTGCCAGCAGTTTCGGGGAGGGCATGTGGGGTAGCACCGGGGAGCTGTTTTTT.

V and J are TRBV28 and TRBJ1-6; 7 nucleotides align to TRBD1. This CDR3 is 15 amino acids long. The J segment lost 6 bases and the V segment lost 3 bases, leaving 5 bases of the junction unmatched. Germline V gene lookup returns CDR1 MDHEN and CDR2 SYDVKM. CDR3 amino acids: CASSFIGGRNSPLHF. The CDR3 DNA sequence: TGTGCCAGCAGTTTTATAGGGGGCCGTAATTCACCCCTCCACTTT.

J is TRBJ2-2 and V is TRBV7-9; the D is unclear. Trimming took off 6 bases at V and 5 bases at J, with 4 bases between the two ends. The CDR3 totals 11 residues. Per the germline V gene, CDR1 is SEHNR and CDR2 is FQNEAQ (reference sequence). CDR3 sequence: CASSITGELFF. The CDR3 region has the DNA TGTGCCAGCAGTATTACCGGGGAGCTGTTTTTT.

This chain connects TRBV5-4 to TRBJ2-7; 9 nucleotides match TRBD1. After removal of 4 bases from V and 1 base from J, the junction contained 6 bases not matched to a gene. The CDR3 has 15 residues. Per the germline V gene, CDR1 is SGHNT and CDR2 is YYREEE (reference sequence). The CDR3 nucleotides read TGTGCCAGCAGCCAAATCGACAGGGGGTCCTACGAGCAGTACTTC. It is translated as CASSQIDRGSYEQYF. The full variable domain, its missing parts supplied by reference TRBV5-4 and TRBJ2-7, is ETGVTQSPTHLIKTRGQQVTLRCSSQSGHNTVSWYQQALGQGPQFIFQYYREEENGRGNFPPRFSGLQFPNYSSELNVNALELDDSALYLCASSQIDRGSYEQYFGPGTRLTVT.

V usage is TRBV5-6 and J usage is TRBJ2-7, with D unclear. The CDR3 has 15 residues. Germline V gives CDR1 SGHDT, CDR2 YYEEEE. With 2 bases removed from V and 4 bases from J, the gap between germline ends came to 16 bases. CDR3 nucleotide sequence: TGTGCCAGCAGCTTTCATCCTGGTTTGGCATACGAGCAGTACTTC. Its translation: CASSFHPGLAYEQYF.

J is TRBJ2-3 and V is TRBV18; the match to TRBD2 covers 7 bases. The V gene's germline CDR1 is KGHSH and CDR2 LQKENI. The CDR3 has 17 residues. Trimming removed 6 bases from V and 2 bases from J; junction bases left unmatched: 14. The CDR3 DNA reads as TGTGCCAGCTCGGACGAGGGGACTACGGCGCCCACAGATACGCAGTATTTT. This sequence encodes CASSDEGTTAPTDTQYF.

The chain is built from TRBV5-1 and TRBJ2-7; D perhaps matches TRBD1 (6 bases). The germline CDR1 and CDR2 sequences are SGHRS and YFSETQ. Trimming removed 0 bases from V and 0 bases from J, with 7 bases in between. This CDR3 comprises 14 residues. DNA of the CDR3: TGCGCCAGCAGCTTGGACAGGGCCTCCTACGAGCAGTACTTC. It codes for CASSLDRASYEQYF.

For this clone: Its ends do not fully match the called genes, so a read error is possible. Within the sample, other DNA sequences also encode this same CDR3. The V gene is TRBV19, the J gene TRBJ1-5; 8 positions agree with TRBD1. CDR1 and CDR2 (germline): LNHDA, SQIVND (reference sequence). This CDR3 comprises 14 residues. The CDR3, as DNA: TGTGCCAGCAGTACTCCGACAGGGGTAAAGCCCCAGCATTTT. Amino acid sequence: CASSTPTGVKPQHF.

J is TRBJ2-7 and V is TRBV27; 8 nucleotides line up with TRBD1. CDR3 length: 14 residues. V gave up 4 bases and J gave up 3 bases; unmatched junction bases: 5. The germline gives CDR1 MNHEY, CDR2 SMNVEV (reference sequence). CDR3 region: CASSSDRAYYEQYF. DNA of the CDR3: TGTGCCAGCAGTTCGGACAGGGCTTACTACGAGCAGTACTTC.

The chain joins TRBV30 to TRBJ2-7; D is undetermined. This CDR3 is built from 13 residues. V was shortened by 0 bases and J by 3 bases, with 9 bases between the two germline ends. Per the germline V gene, CDR1 is GTSNPN and CDR2 is SVGIG (reference sequence). Here the CDR3 reads CAWSVALDYEQYF. In nucleotides, the CDR3 is TGTGCCTGGAGTGTGGCCCTAGACTACGAGCAGTACTTC. Full variable domain (remainder filled in from reference TRBV30 and TRBJ2-7): SQTIHQWPATLVQPVGSPLSLECTVEGTSNPNLYWYRQAAGRGLQLLFYSVGIGQISSEVPQNLSASRPQDRQFILSSKKLLLSDSGFYLCAWSVALDYEQYFGPGTRLTVT.

CDR3 nucleotides: TGTGCCAGCAGTTCGGAGAGCTCCTATGGCTACACCTTC. Residues: CASSSESSYGYTF. This chain connects TRBV28 to TRBJ1-2, with D uncertain. Trimming stripped 4 bases from V and 4 bases from J, with 10 bases between. The CDR3 covers 13 residues. Germline lookup yields CDR1 MDHEN and CDR2 SYDVKM.

This sequence joins TRBV30 and TRBJ2-1, with 7 bases fitting TRBD2. The CDR3 has 13 residues. V lost 3 bases and J lost 9; bases outside the gene matches: 8. CDR1 is GTSNPN, CDR2 SVGIG, per germline (reference sequence). The CDR3 sequence is CAWSGRELAEQFF. In nucleotides, the CDR3 is TGTGCCTGGAGCGGGCGGGAGCTGGCTGAGCAGTTCTTC.

The chain is built from TRBV7-9 and TRBJ1-1; D is unresolved. V dropped 3 bases and J dropped 8 bases, with 7 bases sitting between them. The CDR3 runs 11 residues. The germline gives CDR1 SEHNR, CDR2 FQNEAQ (reference sequence). CDR3 loop: CASSLIQEAFF. The CDR3 nucleotides read TGTGCCAGCAGCTTGATCCAGGAAGCTTTCTTT. The full variable domain, in which reference TRBV7-9 and TRBJ1-1 provide the parts outside the CDR3, is DTGVSQNPRHKITKRGQNVTFRCDPISEHNRLYWYRQTLGQGPEFLTYFQNEAQLEKSRLLSDRFSAERPKGSFSTLEIQRTEQGDSAMYLCASSLIQEAFFGQGTRLTVV.

The gene calls are TRBV7-9 and TRBJ1-1; perhaps TRBD1 as D (6 bases). The germline gives CDR1 SEHNR, CDR2 FQNEAQ (reference sequence). The CDR3 totals 14 residues. V lost 4 bases and J 5 bases, leaving 14 bases between the germline ends. The CDR3 sequence is CASSSGALHTEAFF. Here the CDR3 DNA reads TGTGCCAGCAGCTCAGGGGCTTTGCATACTGAAGCTTTCTTT. The full variable domain, rest sourced from reference TRBV7-9 and TRBJ1-1, is DTGVSQNPRHKITKRGQNVTFRCDPISEHNRLYWYRQTLGQGPEFLTYFQNEAQLEKSRLLSDRFSAERPKGSFSTLEIQRTEQGDSAMYLCASSSGALHTEAFFGQGTRLTVV.

The chain employs TRBV28 and TRBJ1-1; D gene ambiguous. V was pared by 7 bases and J by 3 bases, with 12 bases between. CDR3 length: 13 residues. CDR1 MDHEN and CDR2 SYDVKM come from the germline V gene. The CDR3 DNA follows: TGTGCCAGCAAGAAACCGATAGACACTGAAGCTTTCTTT. Its protein is CASKKPIDTEAFF. Together with reference TRBV28 and TRBJ1-1, the CDR3 gives the full variable domain: DVKVTQSSRYLVKRTGEKVFLECVQDMDHENMFWYRQDPGLGLRLIYFSYDVKMKEKGDIPEGYSVSREKKERFSLILESASTNQTSMYLCASKKPIDTEAFFGQGTRLTVV.

The gene calls are TRBV2 and TRBJ2-3; a possible D gene is TRBD2 (5 bases). Germline loops: CDR1 SNHLY, CDR2 FYNNEI. Trimming cost V 1 base and J 2 bases, with 10 bases left between them. This CDR3 region has 15 residues. The CDR3: CASSEGGGLTDTQYF. The CDR3 DNA follows: TGTGCCAGCAGTGAAGGAGGCGGACTCACAGATACGCAGTATTTT.

The chain carries TRBV6-1 and TRBJ2-7; TRBD1 matches 10 bases. Germline V gives CDR1 MNHNS, CDR2 SASEGT. The V segment lost 2 bases and the J segment 1 base; nucleotides outside the gene matches: 5. CDR3 length equals 16 residues. CDR3 DNA: TGTGCCAGCAGTGAAACGTGGACAGGGGGGTCCTACGAGCAGTACTTC. It translates to CASSETWTGGSYEQYF.

V and J are TRBV9 and TRBJ2-1; 7 nucleotides line up with TRBD2. Trimming cost V 0 bases and J 5 bases; bases outside gene matches: 14. The CDR3 length is 18 residues. Germline CDR1 is SGDLS and CDR2 is YYNGEE. The CDR3 coding sequence is TGTGCCAGCAGCGTAGAAATAGGGACTACTTACCTCGACAATGAGCAGTTCTTC. Its translation: CASSVEIGTTYLDNEQFF. Complete variable domain (other parts from reference TRBV9 and TRBJ2-1): DSGVTQTPKHLITATGQRVTLRCSPRSGDLSVYWYQQSLDQGLQFLIQYYNGEERAKGNILERFSAQQFPDLHSELNLSSLELGDSALYFCASSVEIGTTYLDNEQFFGPGTRLTVL.

This clone was observed many times. This rearrangement joins TRBV5-1 to TRBJ1-4; possibly TRBD1 for D (6 bases). The ends were cut back, 0 bases at V and 4 bases at J, with 10 bases in the middle. Germline lookup yields CDR1 SGHRS and CDR2 YFSETQ. The CDR3 spans 15 residues. DNA of the CDR3: TGCGCCAGCAGCTTGGACCGACAGGTTAATGAAAAACTGTTTTTT. Its translation is CASSLDRQVNEKLFF. The complete variable domain, with remaining parts taken from reference TRBV5-1 and TRBJ1-4, reads KAGVTQTPRYLIKTRGQQVTLSCSPISGHRSVSWYQQTPGQGLQFLFEYFSETQRNKGNFPGRFSGRQFSNSRSEMNVSTLELGDSALYLCASSLDRQVNEKLFFGSGTQLSVL.

The rearrangement joins TRBV7-9 to TRBJ2-3; a possible D gene is TRBD2 (7 bases). CDR3 length: 15 residues. Trimming took off 1 base at V and 6 bases at J, with 14 bases between the two ends. Per the germline V gene, CDR1 is SEHNR and CDR2 is FQNEAQ (reference sequence). The CDR3 bases are TGTGCCAGCAGCTTAGTACGAGGGGGAGGGGATACGCAGTATTTT. Its protein product is CASSLVRGGGDTQYF.

The chain joins TRBV6-6 to TRBJ1-1, with a tentative D call TRBD1 (5 bases). CDR1 is MNHNY, CDR2 SVGAGI, per germline (reference sequence). V was trimmed by 4 bases and J by 3 bases, leaving 12 bases between them. The CDR3 has 14 amino acids. The CDR3 DNA is TGTGCCAGCAGTTCTGCGGGGCTGGACACTGAAGCTTTCTTT. Protein: CASSSAGLDTEAFF.

This chain links TRBV10-3 with TRBJ2-1; the D gene is possibly TRBD1 (5 bases). Germline CDR1 ENHRY, CDR2 SYGVKD. V dropped 10 bases and J dropped 0 bases, with 10 bases sitting between them. The CDR3 totals 13 residues. The CDR3 DNA reads as TGTGCCACCCAGGGAAGCTCCTACAATGAGCAGTTCTTC. Residues: CATQGSSYNEQFF.